The rows below give T cell receptor beta chains drawn from one sample of a study of blood T cell repertoires in COVID-19. Libraries were prepared by immunoSEQ multiplex PCR; TCRdb keeps only in-frame clonotypes and omits some of them. The sample yields roughly 70,000 clones, 80% seen once. Sequenced sample: peripheral blood. The receptor source for this set is a man in his sixties or seventies who had recovered from COVID-19. The CDR3 runs from the conserved cysteine through the conserved F or W. Each record gives: J gene, D gene, clone size, V gene, CDR3 DNA, CDR3 protein. The D gene is left open where the match is weak. For some rows the clone size is stated as once, few or many, or as a class when expanded; others skip it.

j_gene: TRBJ1-6; d_gene: TRBD1; abundance: once; v_gene: TRBV7-6; CDR3nt: TGTGCCAGCAGCTCACGGACAGGGGTAAATTCACCCCTCCACTTT; CDR3aa: CASSSRTGVNSPLHF
j_gene: TRBJ2-3; d_gene: NA; abundance: NA; v_gene: TRBV28; CDR3nt: TGTGCCAGCAGTCCGCCCGGGACCCGCAGCGGGGATACGCAGTATTTT; CDR3aa: CASSPPGTRSGDTQYF
j_gene: TRBJ2-7; d_gene: TRBD1; abundance: NA; v_gene: TRBV23-1; CDR3nt: TGCGCCAACCCCGGGACAGGGAATACCTACGAGCAGTACTTC; CDR3aa: CANPGTGNTYEQYF
j_gene: TRBJ2-1; d_gene: TRBD2; abundance: NA; v_gene: TRBV2; CDR3nt: TGTGCCAGCAGTCGGGACTATAACAATGAGCAGTTCTTC; CDR3aa: CASSRDYNNEQFF
j_gene: TRBJ2-1; d_gene: NA; abundance: NA; v_gene: TRBV12-3/TRBV12-4; CDR3nt: TGTGCCAGCAGTTTAAGGGAGAATGAGCAGTTCTTC; CDR3aa: CASSLRENEQFF
j_gene: TRBJ2-5; d_gene: TRBD2; abundance: NA; v_gene: TRBV2; CDR3nt: TGTGCCAGCAGTGACAAGCGGGAGGGACAAGAGACCCAGTACTTC; CDR3aa: CASSDKREGQETQYF
j_gene: TRBJ2-1; d_gene: TRBD1; abundance: NA; v_gene: TRBV6-4; CDR3nt: TGTGCCAGCAGTCGGGACAGGGGCAATGAGCAGTTCTTC; CDR3aa: CASSRDRGNEQFF
j_gene: TRBJ2-3; d_gene: TRBD1; abundance: NA; v_gene: TRBV28; CDR3nt: TGTGCCAGCGCCCGGACAGGGGCTTACGGCGCAGATACGCAGTATTTT; CDR3aa: CASARTGAYGADTQYF
j_gene: TRBJ2-7; d_gene: TRBD1; abundance: few; v_gene: TRBV16; CDR3nt: TGTGCCAGCAGCCAATTTTCTCCGACAGGGAGCTCCTACGAGCAGTACTTC; CDR3aa: CASSQFSPTGSSYEQYF
j_gene: TRBJ2-7; d_gene: TRBD1; abundance: NA; v_gene: TRBV7-3; CDR3nt: TGTGCCAGCAGCAGACAGGGGACGGGCTCCTACGAGCAGTACTTC; CDR3aa: CASSRQGTGSYEQYF
j_gene: TRBJ1-2; d_gene: NA; abundance: NA; v_gene: TRBV29-1; CDR3nt: TGCAGCGTACGGGGGGGGATTTTGTCACTGGCAAAACCGGATGGCTACACCTTC; CDR3aa: CSVRGGILSLAKPDGYTF
j_gene: TRBJ1-6; d_gene: TRBD1; abundance: NA; v_gene: TRBV19; CDR3nt: TGTGCCAGTAGTACAGGGACAGTGAATAATTCACCCCTCCACTTT; CDR3aa: CASSTGTVNNSPLHF
j_gene: TRBJ2-3; d_gene: NA; abundance: NA; v_gene: TRBV7-2; CDR3nt: TGTGCCAGCAGCCCGGAGCGAATTAGCACAGATACGCAGTATTTT; CDR3aa: CASSPERISTDTQYF
j_gene: TRBJ1-1; d_gene: TRBD1; abundance: once; v_gene: TRBV5-4; CDR3nt: TGTGCCAGCAGACAAACAGGGGGGGTGAACACTGAAGCTTTCTTT; CDR3aa: CASRQTGGVNTEAFF
j_gene: TRBJ1-1; d_gene: NA; abundance: few; v_gene: TRBV5-6; CDR3nt: TGTGCCAGCAGGGCCGGGACTGGGCAGAAGTACACTGAAGCTTTCTTT; CDR3aa: CASRAGTGQKYTEAFF
j_gene: TRBJ1-5; d_gene: NA; abundance: NA; v_gene: TRBV15; CDR3nt: TGTGCCACCAGCACGCTAGGGGCCGGCAATCAGCCCCAGCATTTT; CDR3aa: CATSTLGAGNQPQHF
j_gene: TRBJ1-4; d_gene: NA; abundance: NA; v_gene: TRBV6-6; CDR3nt: TGTGCCAGCAGCCGACGATCTCAGGGTCAGGCCCATGAAAAACTGTTTTTT; CDR3aa: CASSRRSQGQAHEKLFF
j_gene: TRBJ2-3; d_gene: TRBD2; abundance: NA; v_gene: TRBV6-2/TRBV6-3; CDR3nt: TGTGCCAGCAGTTACTCCTGGCGGGAGGCCACAGATACGCAGTATTTT; CDR3aa: CASSYSWREATDTQYF
j_gene: TRBJ2-3; d_gene: TRBD2; abundance: once; v_gene: TRBV5-4; CDR3nt: TGTGCCAGCAGTTCGAGGGGAGGGACAGATACGCAGTATTTT; CDR3aa: CASSSRGGTDTQYF
j_gene: TRBJ1-2; d_gene: TRBD1; abundance: NA; v_gene: TRBV6-5; CDR3nt: TGTGCCAGCAGTTCCGGGACAGGGGATGGCTACACCTTC; CDR3aa: CASSSGTGDGYTF
j_gene: TRBJ1-3; d_gene: NA; abundance: few; v_gene: TRBV7-9; CDR3nt: TGTGCCAGCAGCCCAACAGGGAGAGGGTACTCTGGAAACACCATATATTTT; CDR3aa: CASSPTGRGYSGNTIYF
j_gene: TRBJ2-2; d_gene: NA; abundance: NA; v_gene: TRBV6-1; CDR3nt: TGTGCCAGCAGCCCTAGAAGGGAGCTGTTTTTT; CDR3aa: CASSPRRELFF
j_gene: TRBJ2-1; d_gene: TRBD2; abundance: NA; v_gene: TRBV7-2; CDR3nt: TGTGCCAGCAGCTTAGGGACTAGCGTATACAATGAGCAGTTCTTC; CDR3aa: CASSLGTSVYNEQFF
j_gene: TRBJ1-4; d_gene: NA; abundance: NA; v_gene: TRBV27; CDR3nt: TGTGCCAGCAGTTTCGCAGGGGCCAGTGAAAAACTGTTTTTT; CDR3aa: CASSFAGASEKLFF
j_gene: TRBJ1-1; d_gene: NA; abundance: NA; v_gene: TRBV30; CDR3nt: TGTGCCTGGAGTGTTAATAGCGAAGGGCTCGGAGCTTTCTTT; CDR3aa: CAWSVNSEGLGAFF
j_gene: TRBJ1-6; d_gene: NA; abundance: NA; v_gene: TRBV19; CDR3nt: TGTGCCAGTAGTATAAAGGCAGCGGGTTCACCCCTCCACTTT; CDR3aa: CASSIKAAGSPLHF
j_gene: TRBJ2-1; d_gene: TRBD1; abundance: NA; v_gene: TRBV4-2; CDR3nt: TGTGCCAGCAGCCAAGGGGCCGACAGGGGTTCCGGACACAATGAGCAGTTCTTC; CDR3aa: CASSQGADRGSGHNEQFF
j_gene: TRBJ1-2; d_gene: NA; abundance: NA; v_gene: TRBV28; CDR3nt: TGTGCCAGCAGTTTGTTGGCTCTCCAGGGCTACACCTTC; CDR3aa: CASSLLALQGYTF
j_gene: TRBJ1-4; d_gene: TRBD1; abundance: NA; v_gene: TRBV10-3; CDR3nt: TGTGCCATCAGGCGACAGGGGGCTAATGAAAAACTGTTTTTT; CDR3aa: CAIRRQGANEKLFF
j_gene: TRBJ2-7; d_gene: NA; abundance: NA; v_gene: TRBV2; CDR3nt: TGTGCCAGCAGTGGGACCCTTAGCGGTGAACCCTACGAGCAGTACTTC; CDR3aa: CASSGTLSGEPYEQYF
j_gene: TRBJ1-1; d_gene: NA; abundance: few; v_gene: TRBV5-4; CDR3nt: TGTGCCAGCAGCCAAGGACAGTCTAACACTGAAGCTTTCTTT; CDR3aa: CASSQGQSNTEAFF
j_gene: TRBJ2-2; d_gene: NA; abundance: NA; v_gene: TRBV29-1; CDR3nt: TGCAGCGTTGAAGGTGGCGGGATGGCCACCGGGGAGCTGTTTTTT; CDR3aa: CSVEGGGMATGELFF
j_gene: TRBJ2-5; d_gene: NA; abundance: NA; v_gene: TRBV1; CDR3nt: TGCACCAGCAGCCAACGGATCGGGAGGGAGACCCAGTACTTC; CDR3aa: CTSSQRIGRETQYF
j_gene: TRBJ2-1; d_gene: TRBD1; abundance: NA; v_gene: TRBV30; CDR3nt: TGTGCCTGGGAGAGGACAGGGTTCCATGAGCAGTTCTTC; CDR3aa: CAWERTGFHEQFF
j_gene: TRBJ1-1; d_gene: NA; abundance: few; v_gene: TRBV4-3; CDR3nt: TGCGCCAGCAGCTCACAAATCCGACAGCTTGAAGCTTTCTTT; CDR3aa: CASSSQIRQLEAFF
j_gene: TRBJ1-2; d_gene: TRBD1; abundance: NA; v_gene: TRBV5-1; CDR3nt: TGCGCCAGCAGCTGGGGGACAGGGGGCGACTATGGCTACACCTTC; CDR3aa: CASSWGTGGDYGYTF
j_gene: TRBJ1-2; d_gene: NA; abundance: NA; v_gene: TRBV7-9; CDR3nt: TGTGCCAGCAGCTTAGAGGGGCTTGGCGGCTACACCTTC; CDR3aa: CASSLEGLGGYTF
j_gene: TRBJ2-7; d_gene: TRBD1; abundance: NA; v_gene: TRBV5-6; CDR3nt: TGTGCCAGCAGCTTTCAGGGGGCGCTGGACGAGCAGTACTTC; CDR3aa: CASSFQGALDEQYF
j_gene: TRBJ1-5; d_gene: NA; abundance: NA; v_gene: TRBV6-5; CDR3nt: TGTGCCGGGCGACAGGAATTCCGTAGCAATCAGCCCCAGCATTTT; CDR3aa: CAGRQEFRSNQPQHF
j_gene: TRBJ2-5; d_gene: NA; abundance: once; v_gene: TRBV9; CDR3nt: TGTGCCAGCAGCTCCGGAGGGGGAGGGGGGACCCAGTACTTC; CDR3aa: CASSSGGGGGTQYF